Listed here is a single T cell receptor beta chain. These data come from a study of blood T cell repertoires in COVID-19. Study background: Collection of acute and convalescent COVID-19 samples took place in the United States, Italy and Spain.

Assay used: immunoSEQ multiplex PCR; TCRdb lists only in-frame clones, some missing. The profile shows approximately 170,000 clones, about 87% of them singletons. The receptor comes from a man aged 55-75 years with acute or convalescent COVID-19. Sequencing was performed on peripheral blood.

Written as DNA, the CDR3 is TGTGCCAGTAGTATTACAGGGAGCAATCAGCCCCAGCATTTT. Translating it yields CASSITGSNQPQHF. This rearrangement joins TRBV19 to TRBJ1-5, with D tentatively TRBD1 (6 bases). V lost 3 bases and J 1 base, leaving 7 bases between the germline ends. CDR1 LNHDA and CDR2 SQIVND come from the germline V gene (reference sequence). The CDR3 is 14 amino acids. The full variable domain, in which reference TRBV19 and TRBJ1-5 provide the parts outside the CDR3, is DGGITQSPKYLFRKEGQNVTLSCEQNLNHDAMYWYRQDPGQGLRLIYYSQIVNDFQKGDIAEGYSVSREKKESFPLTVTSAQKNPTAFYLCASSITGSNQPQHFGDGTRLSIL.